This T cell receptor beta chain is drawn from a study of blood T cell repertoires in COVID-19. This CDR3 is built from 18 residues. J lost 2 bases, V lost 2 bases, and 10 bases had no gene match. The germline CDR1 and CDR2 sequences are SGHVS and FNYEAQ. How the authors handled the data: Nucleated cell number was recorded as an estimate derived from reference gene primer amplification. Measured with immunoSEQ multiplex PCR; TCRdb has only the in-frame clones, and not every one. Clone size and V and J calls were adopted from that table, with D and trimming inferred from the DNA. There are roughly 220,000 clones in the sample; around 87% occur only once, and approximately 15% lies in the top ten.

Specimen: PBMCs or T cells enriched from blood (not recorded which). The TCR originated in a man aged 25 to 40 who had been exposed to COVID-19. V gene TRBV7-6 combines with J gene TRBJ2-3; 10 bases align to TRBD2. The CDR3 is CASSLFASGGASTDTQYF. The CDR3 bases are TGTGCCAGCAGCTTATTTGCCAGCGGGGGGGCTTCCACAGATACGCAGTATTTT. The entire variable domain, with the rest obtained from reference TRBV7-6 and TRBJ2-3, is as follows: GAGVSQSPRYKVTKRGQDVALRCDPISGHVSLYWYRQALGQGPEFLTYFNYEAQQDKSGLPNDRFSAERPEGSISTLTIQRTEQRDSAMYRCASSLFASGGASTDTQYFGPGTRLTVL.